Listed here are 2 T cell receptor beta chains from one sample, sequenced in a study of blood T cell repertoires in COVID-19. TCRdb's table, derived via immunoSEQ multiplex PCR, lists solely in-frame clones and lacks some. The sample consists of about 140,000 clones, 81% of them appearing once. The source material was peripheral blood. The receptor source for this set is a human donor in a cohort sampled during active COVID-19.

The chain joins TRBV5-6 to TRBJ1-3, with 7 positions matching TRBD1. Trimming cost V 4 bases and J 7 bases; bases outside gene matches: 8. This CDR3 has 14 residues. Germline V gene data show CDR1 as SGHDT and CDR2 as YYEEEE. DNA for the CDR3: TGTGCCAGCAGCCCGACAGGGATTTGGAACACCATATATTTT. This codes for CASSPTGIWNTIYF. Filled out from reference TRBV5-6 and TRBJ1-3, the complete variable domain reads DAGVTQSPTHLIKTRGQQVTLRCSPKSGHDTVSWYQQALGQGPQFIFQYYEEEERQRGNFPDRFSGHQFPNYSSELNVNALLLGDSALYLCASSPTGIWNTIYFGEGSWLTVV.

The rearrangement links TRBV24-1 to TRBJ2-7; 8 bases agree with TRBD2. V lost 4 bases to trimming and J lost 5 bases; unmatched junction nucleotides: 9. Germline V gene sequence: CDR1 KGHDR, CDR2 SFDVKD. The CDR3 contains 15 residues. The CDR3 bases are TGTGCCACCAGTGACCCCAGCGGGAGAGGCAACGAGCAGTACTTC. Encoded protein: CATSDPSGRGNEQYF.